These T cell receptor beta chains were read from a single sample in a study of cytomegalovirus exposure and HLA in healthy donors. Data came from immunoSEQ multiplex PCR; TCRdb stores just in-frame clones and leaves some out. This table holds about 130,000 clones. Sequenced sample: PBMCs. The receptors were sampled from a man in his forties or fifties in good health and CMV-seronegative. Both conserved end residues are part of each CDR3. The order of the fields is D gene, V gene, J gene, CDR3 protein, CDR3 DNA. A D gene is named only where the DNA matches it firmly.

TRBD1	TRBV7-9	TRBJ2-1	CASSLTGAYNEQFF	TGTGCCAGCAGCTTGACAGGGGCCTACAATGAGCAGTTCTTC
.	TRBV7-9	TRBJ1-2	CASSLAGARGYTF	TGTGCCAGCAGCTTAGCAGGGGCGCGGGGCTACACCTTC
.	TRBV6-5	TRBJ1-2	CASSRTRDGYTF	TGTGCCAGCAGTCGGACAAGAGATGGCTACACCTTC
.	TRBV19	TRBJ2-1	CASSILALNNNEQFF	TGTGCCAGTAGTATCCTAGCGCTTAACAACAATGAGCAGTTCTTC
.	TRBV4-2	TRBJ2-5	CASSQQGKETQYF	TGTGCCAGCAGCCAACAGGGTAAAGAGACCCAGTACTTC
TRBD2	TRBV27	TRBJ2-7	CASSRSKPRGEPWGEQYF	TGTGCCAGCAGTCGGAGCAAACCCCGGGGGGAACCTTGGGGCGAGCAGTACTTC
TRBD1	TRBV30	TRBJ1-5	CAWSGGQGGNQPQHF	TGTGCCTGGAGTGGAGGACAGGGAGGCAATCAGCCCCAGCATTTT
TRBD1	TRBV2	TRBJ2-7	CASRTGTGVNEQYF	TGTGCCAGCAGGACTGGGACAGGGGTTAACGAGCAGTACTTC
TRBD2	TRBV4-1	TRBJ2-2	CASSQASGMNTGELFF	TGCGCCAGCAGCCAAGCTAGCGGAATGAACACCGGGGAGCTGTTTTTT
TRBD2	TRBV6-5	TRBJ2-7	CASSYRAGTRPYEQYF	TGTGCCAGCAGTTATCGAGCTGGGACTAGACCCTACGAGCAGTACTTC
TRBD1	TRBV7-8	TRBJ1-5	CASSLALGQGNQPQHF	TGTGCCAGCAGCTTAGCCTTGGGACAGGGGAATCAGCCCCAGCATTTT
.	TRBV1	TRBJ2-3	CTSSQDTGLAPLRTDTQYF	TGCACCAGCAGCCAAGATACGGGACTAGCCCCTCTACGCACAGATACGCAGTATTTT
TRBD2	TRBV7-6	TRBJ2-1	CASSSSGNNNEQFF	TGTGCCAGCAGCTCCAGCGGGAACAACAATGAGCAGTTCTTC
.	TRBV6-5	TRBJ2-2	CASKRRGGSGELFF	TGTGCCAGCAAAAGAAGGGGAGGTAGCGGGGAGCTGTTTTTT
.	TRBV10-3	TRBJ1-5	CAISESFSVGGALGYSNQPQHF	TGTGCCATCAGTGAGTCGTTCAGTGTAGGTGGGGCGTTGGGGTATAGCAATCAGCCCCAGCATTTT
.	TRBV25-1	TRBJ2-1	CASSDTGFSGNEQFF	TGTGCCAGCAGTGACACCGGGTTCTCGGGCAATGAGCAGTTCTTC
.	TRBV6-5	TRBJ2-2	CASSPPGPTGELFF	TGTGCCAGCAGTCCCCCCGGTCCCACCGGGGAGCTGTTTTTT
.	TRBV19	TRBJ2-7	CASSIKLGQLYEQYF	TGTGCCAGTAGTATTAAGCTGGGACAACTCTACGAGCAGTACTTC
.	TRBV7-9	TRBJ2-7	CASGILAEVNEQYF	TGTGCCAGCGGAATACTAGCTGAGGTTAACGAGCAGTACTTC
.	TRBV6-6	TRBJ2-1	CASSTGTQPFFDEQFF	TGTGCCAGCAGTACCGGGACTCAACCATTCTTTGATGAGCAGTTCTTC
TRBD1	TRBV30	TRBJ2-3	CAWSMGQGADTQYF	TGTGCCTGGAGTATGGGACAGGGGGCAGATACGCAGTATTTT
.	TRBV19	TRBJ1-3	CASSIRDGGFSGNTIYF	TGTGCCAGTAGTATTAGGGACGGAGGGTTCTCTGGAAACACCATATATTTT